The source of this T cell receptor beta chain is a study of T cells in Graves' hyperthyroidism and ophthalmopathy. This CDR3 contains 17 residues. V gave up 5 bases and J gave up 0 bases, with 18 bases separating them. CDR1 is MDHEN and CDR2 is SYDVKM in the germline V gene. RNA transcripts yielded amplified TCR beta CDR3 regions. First-round RT-PCR of the TCR CDR3 relied on the HTBI primer set. MiXCR was run by TCRdb on the multiplex PCR reads, yielding one entry per CDR3 protein. The table has around 620,000 distinct CDR3 sequences, 15% to 20% seen once. This clonotype was counted at least ten times.

The sequence came from a woman under 40 with Graves' hyperthyroidism. Sample: blood. V gene TRBV28 combines with J gene TRBJ2-3, with D perhaps TRBD2 (6 bases). The CDR3 coding sequence is TGTGCCAGCAGTCAAGGGGTAGCGGTTCCTAGCACAGATACGCAGTATTTT. It codes for CASSQGVAVPSTDTQYF.